A single count supports the clone carrying this T cell receptor beta chain. The V gene's germline CDR1 is MNHEY and CDR2 SMNVEV (reference sequence). This CDR3 is built from 16 residues. This sample is part of a study of immune characterization of retroperitoneal liposarcoma. In TCRdb, the PCR reads were re-called with MiXCR into one record per CDR3 protein. Among 10,000 to 15,000 distinct CDR3 sequences, about half were seen once, and the ten largest hold 9% to 15%. This sequence originates from a female donor with retroperitoneal liposarcoma. The sequenced sample was tumor tissue. The genes are TRBV27 and TRBJ2-1; 7 bases agree with TRBD1. Judging by the DNA end, TRBJ2-7 fits better; the J call may be wrong. The CDR3 DNA sequence: TGTGCCAGCAGTTCCCTTCGACAGGGTATCAGCTACGAGCAGTACTTC. Its translation: CASSSLRQGISYEQYF.